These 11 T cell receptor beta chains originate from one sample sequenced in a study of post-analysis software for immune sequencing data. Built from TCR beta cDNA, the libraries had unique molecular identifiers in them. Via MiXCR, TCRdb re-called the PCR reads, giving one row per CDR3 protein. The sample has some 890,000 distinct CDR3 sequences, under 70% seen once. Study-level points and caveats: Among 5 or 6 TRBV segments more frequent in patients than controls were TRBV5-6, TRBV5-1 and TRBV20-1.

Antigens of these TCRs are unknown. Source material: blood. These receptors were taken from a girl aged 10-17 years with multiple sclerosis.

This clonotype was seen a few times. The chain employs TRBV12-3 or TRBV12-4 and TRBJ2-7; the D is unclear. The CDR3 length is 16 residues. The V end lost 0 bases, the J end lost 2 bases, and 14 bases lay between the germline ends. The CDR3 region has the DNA TGTGCCAGCAGTTTAGCGGTGCTTTTCCCCCCCTACGAGCAGTACTTC. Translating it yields CASSLAVLFPPYEQYF.

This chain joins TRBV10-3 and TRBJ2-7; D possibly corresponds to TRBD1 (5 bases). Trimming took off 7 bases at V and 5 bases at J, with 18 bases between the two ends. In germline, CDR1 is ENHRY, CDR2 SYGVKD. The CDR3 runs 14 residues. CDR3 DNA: TGTGCCATCAAAGGGCAGGGCCTTCGGGACGAGCAGTACTTC. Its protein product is CAIKGQGLRDEQYF.

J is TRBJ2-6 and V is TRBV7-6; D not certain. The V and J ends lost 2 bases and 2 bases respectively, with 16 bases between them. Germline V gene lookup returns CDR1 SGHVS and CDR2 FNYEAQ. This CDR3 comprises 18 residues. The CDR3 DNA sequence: TGTGCCAGCAGCTTAAAGGGCGTTCGTGTGACTGGGGCCAACGTCCTGACTTTC. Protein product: CASSLKGVRVTGANVLTF.

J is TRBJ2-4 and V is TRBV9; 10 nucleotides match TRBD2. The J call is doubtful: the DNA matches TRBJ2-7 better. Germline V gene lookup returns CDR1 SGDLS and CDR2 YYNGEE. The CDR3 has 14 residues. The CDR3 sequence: CASSAGTSDYEQYF. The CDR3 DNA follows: TGTGCCAGCAGCGCCGGGACTAGCGACTACGAGCAGTACTTC.

CDR3 protein: CASRPESTDTQYF. The CDR3 nucleotides are TGCGCCAGCAGACCCGAAAGCACAGATACGCAGTATTTT. This sequence joins TRBV5-1 and TRBJ2-3; D unresolved. This CDR3 contains 13 residues. Between the trimmed V and J ends, which lost 5 bases and 0 bases, there was a span of 7 bases. Germline V CDR1 and CDR2: SGHRS, YFSETQ.

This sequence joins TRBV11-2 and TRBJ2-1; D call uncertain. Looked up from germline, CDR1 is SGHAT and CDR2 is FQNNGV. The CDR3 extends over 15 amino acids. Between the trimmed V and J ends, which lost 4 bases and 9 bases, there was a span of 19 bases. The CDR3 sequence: CASSYTGPRPGEQFF. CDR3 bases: TGTGCCAGCAGCTACACGGGTCCCCGGCCCGGTGAGCAGTTCTTC.

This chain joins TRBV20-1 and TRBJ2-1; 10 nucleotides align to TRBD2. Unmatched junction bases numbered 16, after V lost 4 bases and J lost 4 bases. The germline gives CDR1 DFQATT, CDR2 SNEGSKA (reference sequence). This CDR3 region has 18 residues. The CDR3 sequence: CSATPLAAGAGGYNEQFF. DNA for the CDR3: TGCAGTGCTACACCTTTAGCGGCCGGAGCGGGAGGGTACAATGAGCAGTTCTTC.

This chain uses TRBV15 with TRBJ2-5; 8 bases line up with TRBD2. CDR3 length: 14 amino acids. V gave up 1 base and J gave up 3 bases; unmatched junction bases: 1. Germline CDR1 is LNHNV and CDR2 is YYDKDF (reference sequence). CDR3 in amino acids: CATSRGLAKETQYF. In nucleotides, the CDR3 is TGTGCCACCAGCAGAGGACTAGCGAAAGAGACCCAGTACTTC.

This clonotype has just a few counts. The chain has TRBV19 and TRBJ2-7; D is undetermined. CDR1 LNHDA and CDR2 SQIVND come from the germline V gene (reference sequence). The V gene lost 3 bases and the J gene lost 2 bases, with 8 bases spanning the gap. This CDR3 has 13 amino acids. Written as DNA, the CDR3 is TGTGCCAGTAGTATGGACCCCACCTACGAGCAGTACTTC. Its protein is CASSMDPTYEQYF. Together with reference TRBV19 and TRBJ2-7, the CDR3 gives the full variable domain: DGGITQSPKYLFRKEGQNVTLSCEQNLNHDAMYWYRQDPGQGLRLIYYSQIVNDFQKGDIAEGYSVSREKKESFPLTVTSAQKNPTAFYLCASSMDPTYEQYFGPGTRLTVT.

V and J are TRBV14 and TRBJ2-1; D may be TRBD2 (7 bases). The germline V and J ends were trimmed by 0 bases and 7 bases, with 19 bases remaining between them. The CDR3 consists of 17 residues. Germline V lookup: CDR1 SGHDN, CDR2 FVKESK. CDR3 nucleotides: TGTGCCAGCAGCCAAGATGATCCGGGGGGCGCAAAAAATGAGCAGTTCTTC. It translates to CASSQDDPGGAKNEQFF.

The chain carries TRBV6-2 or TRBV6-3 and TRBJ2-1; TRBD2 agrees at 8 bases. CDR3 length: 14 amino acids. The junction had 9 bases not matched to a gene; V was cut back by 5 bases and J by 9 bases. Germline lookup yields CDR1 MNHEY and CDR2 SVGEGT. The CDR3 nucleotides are TGTGCCAGCAGTGGGGCTGGACTAGCCGGTGAGCAGTTCTTC. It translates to CASSGAGLAGEQFF.